The sequence of this T cell receptor beta chain was determined in a study of cytomegalovirus exposure and HLA in healthy donors (dated by TCRdb to between 2016 and 2019). Background for the entire study: An earlier analysis of approximately 550 of the donors reported about 250 Gb of sequence data and some 120 million unique TCR beta sequences from approximately 180 million T cells. The study combined high-throughput TCR immunosequencing, statistical association of individual TCRs with disease status, and machine learning to predict cytomegalovirus infection status. The number of typed donors differed by locus: about 620-640 for A, B, C, DRB1 and DQB1; some 500 for DQA1; over 600 for DPA1; and around 450 for DPB1. Donor age, sex, ethnicity and CMV serostatus were compiled together with the repertoire data. Of the roughly 390 genotyped donors, 65% to 90% were placed in the genetic ancestry cluster associated with self-reported Caucasian donors. The study aimed to test whether signatures of past pathogen exposure could be identified by cataloging public T cell receptors. A later analysis re-examined previously published TCR beta repertoires from 600 to 700 donors and added high-resolution HLA genotyping to investigate patterns of TCR occurrence. An earlier analysis of 587 of the donors applied high-throughput TCR beta sequencing to assess whether each TCR beta V gene segment acted as functional or pseudogenic. Across some 400 genotyped donors of the cohort, an average of approximately 240,000 unique TCR beta nucleotide sequences per donor were sequenced, and about a sixth of those sequences were non-productive. Every discovery cohort repertoire had been produced on one sequencing platform. HLA typing included class I and class II loci at four-digit resolution. Using immunosequencing, the study profiled T cell repertoires from about 650 subjects and related those repertoires to cytomegalovirus serostatus. In the later analysis, no new phenotypic data were used to find candidate immune exposures; instead, reliance was placed on TCR beta sequences and their occurrence across donors. An early release covering roughly 600 HLA-typed donors comprised about 290 gigabases of sequencing data and tens of millions of unique TCR sequences. A separate validation cohort of approximately 120 different subjects was used in addition to the 666-subject first cohort. In a later genetic analysis, genome-wide SNP genotypes for about 55% of the roughly 700 donors were used, and that subset was treated as a discovery cohort. Four or five DR-DQ haplotypes were treated as single units for association and clustering because of strong linkage in the cohort. Study-wide conclusions, independent of this receptor: A further reported finding was that TCR beta sequences accurately predicted the HLA-A and HLA-B alleles for most subjects in the first cohort. Cytomegalovirus status was reported to be diagnosed by the classifier with high specificity and sensitivity in both the original and validation cohorts. Because counts were too low, fewer than 20 rarely observed V segments, including chromosome 9 orphons, were excluded from the earlier analysis of a few hundred of the donors. Linkage disequilibrium might explain the correlated functional status among segregating V segments, but an unknown experimental factor could not be excluded. According to a later genetic analysis, donors in an Asian-associated ancestry cluster had fewer N-insertions in productive TCRs than the roughly 700-donor mean. Some IMGT-functional V segments, including TRBV6-2 and TRBV6-3, could not be told apart with the 87-base-pair reads, so those segments were excluded. A few of the identified cytomegalovirus-associated TCR beta chains were confirmed in vitro to be specific for cytomegalovirus antigens. In a later analysis, TCR association rates were found to vary across HLA loci, with the most associated TCRs seen for DRB1 alleles and the fewest for HLA-C alleles. A group of highly shared sequence variants was considered likely to be a technical artifact of the sequencing pipeline. Presence/absence analyses assumed roughly uniform sequencing depth across donors, an assumption that may not hold. Assigning TCR associations to individual alleles was difficult when HLA alleles, especially DR and DQ, strongly co-occurred. Because some donors lacked HLA typing at each locus, the association tests relied only on the typed subset. A later analysis found that most CMV-associated TCR beta chains appeared HLA-restricted, with HLA associations seemingly driven largely by CMV exposure. A later genetic analysis associated a missense DCLRE1C variant with V-gene and J-gene trimming of TCR beta chains, and an independent cohort replicated the association. Several of the top co-occurrence clusters appeared to be linked to parvovirus B19, influenza, CMV and Epstein-Barr virus, according to a later analysis. The only immune exposure information available for the cohort was CMV serostatus. The authors suggested that the approach could potentially be extended to other disease states and immunological phenotypes. Most TCR sequences were seen in very few donors, while some public TCRs were found in many individuals. This cohort had only TCR beta chains sequenced, and the lack of alpha or paired-chain data limited which features could be detected. In the study, about 150 TCR beta chains were listed as associated with cytomegalovirus. An earlier analysis of approximately 540 of the donors showed that most TCR beta V segments appeared in productive rearrangements either about 87% or about 30% of the time, which broadly matched IMGT annotations. A later analysis found that HLA-associated TCR beta chains were more clonally expanded and had lower generation probabilities than equally common non-associated chains. Specific HLA alleles were associated with 15,000 to 20,000 TCR beta sequences at a false discovery rate of 0.05 in a later analysis.

The cohort was made up of approximately 670 healthy bone marrow donors. At the time of sampling, every cohort member was nominally healthy, though immune exposures that went unrecorded were likely present. The donor tested CMV seropositive and was one of the 289 seropositive cohort members. Each donor provided a peripheral blood sample, and peripheral blood mononuclear cells were used for TCR beta sequencing. The Qiagen DNeasy Blood Extraction Kit was used to extract genomic DNA from the blood cell samples. The library was made by the immunoSEQ multiplex PCR assay. A mixture of 60 forward primers for TCR Vbeta segments and 13 reverse primers for TCR Jbeta segments was used in the multiplex PCR. The CDR3 region of rearranged TCR beta genes was amplified from genomic DNA by a multiplex PCR assay. Amplified TCR beta libraries were sequenced as 87-base-pair reads on the Illumina HiSeq System. The original methods were these. Across the 700 or so repertoires, a later analysis counted tens of millions of unique TCR beta chains, about 10 million of which were shared by at least two donors. A nearest-neighbor algorithm error-corrected the raw reads and collapsed the reads into unique sequences, merging closely related sequences to remove PCR and sequencing errors. V, D and J gene segments were assigned by aligning CDR3 sequences to IMGT reference sequences. For a sequence to be retained, a match of at least six nucleotides to both a V gene segment and a J gene segment was required. A rearrangement was called productive if the CDR3 had no stop codons and remained in frame with V and J, and every other rearrangement was called non-productive. Following IMGT convention, CDR3 was defined as the stretch from the second conserved V-encoded cysteine to the conserved J-encoded phenylalanine. The earlier analysis of roughly 590 of the donors excluded sequences that lacked an unambiguous match to a single V gene segment. An earlier analysis of about 590 of the donors classified V segments as functional when productive rearrangements were above 56.7% and as segregating when the standard deviation between donors was above 5%. To diagnose cytomegalovirus status from the catalog of TCR beta chain sequences, a statistical classification framework was built. V and J gene assignment, in a later analysis, came from comparing TCR nucleotide sequences with IMGT/GENE-DB human TR gene sequences. Using the TCRdist pipeline, a later analysis assigned CDR3 sequences along with most-parsimonious VDJ recombination scenarios. A later analysis defined each TCR beta chain by its CDR3 amino acid sequence plus V-gene family, and excluded reads lacking a unique V-gene family. A later analysis removed several hundred highly shared, low-generation-probability nucleotide sequences to deal with suspected cross-contamination and a sequencing artifact. In a later analysis, a clonal expansion index was calculated for each public chain from normalized within-repertoire ranks of inferred template counts. In a later analysis, generation probabilities were computed with a VDJ recombination model fitted to out-of-frame rearrangements, and the resulting probabilities were checked against IGoR. In a later analysis, TCR-TCR, TCR-HLA and TCR-CMV co-occurrence was scored with hypergeometric tests, and a repertoire-size bias correction was applied to TCR pairs. To estimate false discovery rates, a later analysis permuted the HLA or CMV assignments 20 times. A later analysis grouped co-occurring TCRs with DBSCAN, adding TCRdist sequence similarity when clustering within HLA-allele-positive subsets. Repertoires with fewer than 30,000 or more than 120,000 public chains were left out of co-occurrence clustering, as were about 5 repertoires with anomalous nucleotide sharing. The table comes from immuneACCESS by way of TCRdb, which keeps in-frame sequences with V and J called. Part of the clones is missing from these tables; in studies checked, under half for an unresolved V gene and the rest for unknown reasons. V and J calls and clone size are those listed in that table; D and trimming were worked out from the DNA. The table for this sample lists 150,000 to 200,000 clones; roughly four fifths of them were counted only once. Under 2.5% of the sample lies in the top ten.

Turning to this clone: Its cognate antigen has yet to be identified. No base-level quality is on record; no much larger clone is a single base apart.

Taken from cysteine to phenylalanine, the CDR3 has 10 residues. CDR3 DNA is the only sequence kept; it has 30 bases, read in frame from the first base. Compared with germline, V lacks 8 bases and J lacks 8 bases; bases without a gene match: 4. The germline V gene (reference sequence) yields GTSNPN for CDR1 and SVGIG for CDR2. The origin of this receptor is a young woman in good health and CMV-seropositive. The sequenced sample was PBMCs. Here the chain combines TRBV30 and TRBJ1-2, with 8 bases aligning to TRBD1. The CDR3 reads as follows: CALHRGGYTF. The nucleotide sequence reads as follows: TGTGCCCTCCACAGGGGGGGCTACACCTTC.